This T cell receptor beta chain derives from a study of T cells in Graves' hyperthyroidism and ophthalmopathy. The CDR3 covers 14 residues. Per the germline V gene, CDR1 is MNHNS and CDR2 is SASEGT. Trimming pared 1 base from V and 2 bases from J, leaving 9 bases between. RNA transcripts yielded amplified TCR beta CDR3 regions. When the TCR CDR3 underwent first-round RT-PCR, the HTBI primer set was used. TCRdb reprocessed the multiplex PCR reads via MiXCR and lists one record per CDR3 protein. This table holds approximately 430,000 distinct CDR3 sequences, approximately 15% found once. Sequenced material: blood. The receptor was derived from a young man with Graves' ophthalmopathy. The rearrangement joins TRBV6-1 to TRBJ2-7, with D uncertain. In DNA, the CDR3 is TGTGCCAGCAGTGAAGGTTACGGCGCCTACGAGCAGTACTTC. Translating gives CASSEGYGAYEQYF.